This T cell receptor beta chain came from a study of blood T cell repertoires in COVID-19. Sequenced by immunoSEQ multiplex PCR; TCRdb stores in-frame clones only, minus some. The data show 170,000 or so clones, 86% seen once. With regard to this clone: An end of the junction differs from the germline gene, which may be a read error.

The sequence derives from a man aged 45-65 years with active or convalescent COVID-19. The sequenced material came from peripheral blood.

CDR3 loop: CASSPRLDLRGSNNEQFF. The CDR3 DNA follows: TGTGCCAGCAGCCCTCGACTAGACTTAAGGGGCTCCAACAATGAGCAGTTCTTC. The chain employs TRBV7-2 and TRBJ2-1, with a weak D call TRBD2 (6 bases). There are 18 residues in the CDR3. CDR1 SGHTA and CDR2 FQGNSA come from the germline V gene.